A few counts support the clone carrying this TCR beta chain. The antigen is unknown. This specimen comes from a study of T cells in Graves' hyperthyroidism and ophthalmopathy. TCR beta CDR3 regions were amplified from RNA. Primed by the HTBI set, a first-round RT-PCR was run on the TCR CDR3. TCRdb itself ran the multiplex PCR reads through MiXCR, one entry per CDR3 protein. This sample has about 640,000 distinct CDR3 sequences, with roughly 20% found just once. Points from the study as a whole: Before onset, ophthalmopathy was predicted by the model a median 6.5 months earlier.

Based on clinical symptoms, serum thyroxine and TRAb, thyroid ultrasound and orbital computed tomography, diagnoses were reached. There are 15 residues in the CDR3. Germline CDR1 and CDR2: MNHEY and SMNVEV (reference sequence). The trim removed 7 bases at V and 9 bases at J, leaving 10 bases unmatched. This receptor was identified in a man aged 25-45 years with Graves' ophthalmopathy. Input material: blood. The rearrangement uses TRBV27 and TRBJ1-6, with 9 bases that match TRBD1. Written as DNA, the CDR3 is TGTGCCAGCACCCAGACAGGGGGAGGGATTTCACCCCTCCACTTT. Translating it yields CASTQTGGGISPLHF.